These 24 T cell receptor beta chains originate from one sample sequenced in a study of cytomegalovirus exposure and HLA in healthy donors (dated by TCRdb to between 2016 and 2019). To prepare the library, the immunoSEQ multiplex PCR assay was applied. The multiplex PCR relied on a mix of 60 forward primers for TCR Vbeta segments and 13 reverse primers for TCR Jbeta segments. The source is immuneACCESS, and TCRdb retained only in-frame sequences with V and J called. Part of the clones is not carried over; for the studies checked, unresolved V genes explain less than half of this, and the remainder is unexplained. This sample has about 120,000 clones in its table, and about 70% of those were observed once. The ten largest clones represent 2% to 2.5% of the sample. Sample: PBMCs. The receptors here all came from a human donor in good health.

CDR3 amino acids: CASSSEPGLPTGELFF. As DNA, the CDR3 is TGCGCCAGCAGCTCCGAGCCGGGACTCCCCACCGGGGAGCTGTTTTTT. The chain is built from TRBV5-1 and TRBJ2-2, with D perhaps TRBD2 (6 bases). The CDR3 runs 16 residues. Germline CDR1 SGHRS, CDR2 YFSETQ. Trimming took off 3 bases at V and 4 bases at J, with 16 bases between the two ends.

The chain carries TRBV5-1 and TRBJ1-1; no reliable D call. Germline V gene sequence: CDR1 SGHRS, CDR2 YFSETQ. This CDR3 contains 16 residues. V dropped 0 bases and J dropped 1 base, with 13 bases sitting between them. The CDR3 spells CASSLGSDIRNTEAFF. The CDR3 nucleotides are TGCGCCAGCAGCTTGGGTTCAGACATTAGGAACACTGAAGCTTTCTTT.

The chain combines TRBV2 with TRBJ2-7, with D possibly being TRBD2 (5 bases). The CDR3 is made up of 18 amino acids. V lost 8 bases and J lost 4, with 30 bases in between. From germline, CDR1 is SNHLY and CDR2 FYNNEI. Here the CDR3 reads CASLTKTERGIWSYEQYF. CDR3 DNA sequence: TGTGCCAGCCTCACTAAGACTGAACGGGGAATTTGGTCGTACGAGCAGTACTTC.

The V and J genes are TRBV21-1 and TRBJ1-1; the table's D call, TRBD1, was not checked against the DNA. TRBV21-1 is a known pseudogene. This CDR3 comprises 16 residues. The CDR3, as DNA: TGTGCCAGCAGCAAAGGGACAGCCTGGCCGGGGACTGAAGCTTTCTTT. Protein product: CASSKGTAWPGTEAFF.

The gene calls are TRBV6-6 and TRBJ1-5, with D tentatively TRBD1 (6 bases). The CDR3 loop spans 12 amino acids. Germline V gene data show CDR1 as MNHNY and CDR2 as SVGAGI (reference sequence). Trimming shortened V by 6 bases and J by 5 bases, and 8 bases separated the two germline ends. In DNA, the CDR3 is TGTGCCAGCAGCCCAGGGGATCAGCCCCAGCATTTT. Residues: CASSPGDQPQHF.

The chain uses TRBV6-1 and TRBJ1-5; D possibly corresponds to TRBD1 (5 bases). The CDR3 loop spans 15 amino acids. CDR1 is MNHNS and CDR2 is SASEGT in the germline V gene. Deletions cut 0 bases from V and 6 bases from J, with 12 bases between. CDR3 sequence (DNA): TGTGCCAGCAGTGAAGCGGGGGGGGTTGGTCAGCCCCAGCATTTT. Translating it yields CASSEAGGVGQPQHF.

The V gene is TRBV7-6, the J gene TRBJ2-1; a possible D gene is TRBD2 (7 bases). The CDR3 has 17 amino acids. The germline gives CDR1 SGHVS, CDR2 FNYEAQ. The V and J ends lost 2 bases and 7 bases respectively, with 21 bases between them. CDR3 nucleotide sequence: TGTGCCAGCAGCTTATGGGGGGGGGCGGGGTTAAATAATGAGCAGTTCTTC. Encoded protein: CASSLWGGAGLNNEQFF.

This rearrangement joins TRBV7-9 to TRBJ1-5; a weak D match, TRBD1 (6 bases). The CDR3 is made up of 15 amino acids. V was shortened by 1 base and J by 2 bases, with 9 bases between the two germline ends. Looked up from germline, CDR1 is SEHNR and CDR2 is FQNEAQ (reference sequence). This CDR3 is CASSLGGQGNQPQHF. DNA of the CDR3: TGTGCCAGCAGCTTAGGGGGGCAGGGCAATCAGCCCCAGCATTTT.

The chain recombines TRBV19 with TRBJ2-3; the D gene is possibly TRBD2 (5 bases). Germline CDR1 reads LNHDA; CDR2 reads SQIVND (reference sequence). The CDR3 runs 14 residues. The V end lost 3 bases, the J end lost 2 bases, and 9 bases lay between the germline ends. CDR3: CASSIRGLTDTQYF. CDR3 in DNA: TGTGCCAGTAGTATTCGCGGGCTCACAGATACGCAGTATTTT.

The chain carries TRBV28 and TRBJ1-1; D perhaps matches TRBD1 (6 bases). V shed 2 bases and J shed 0 bases, with 16 bases lying between them. CDR1 and CDR2 from the germline V gene are MDHEN and SYDVKM. CDR3 length: 17 amino acids. CDR3 sequence reads: CASSLGGGLGLNTEAFF. The DNA for the CDR3 is TGTGCCAGCAGTTTAGGGGGGGGGCTTGGGTTGAACACTGAAGCTTTCTTT.

The CDR3 nucleotides read TGTGCCTGGAGTGTAGCGGGGGACGGTGGCTACACCTTC. This encodes CAWSVAGDGGYTF. The rearrangement uses TRBV30 and TRBJ1-2, with D tentatively TRBD1 (5 bases). The CDR3 is 13 amino acids. Germline values: CDR1 GTSNPN, CDR2 SVGIG (reference sequence). Trimming removed 0 bases at V and 7 bases at J, with 12 bases between.

As to this clone: Other DNA sequences in the sample encode the same CDR3. The rearrangement uses TRBV9 and TRBJ1-2; perhaps TRBD1 as D (5 bases). The CDR3 runs to 12 residues. The germline V gene has CDR1 SGDLS and CDR2 YYNGEE. V lost 0 bases and J 8 bases, leaving 8 bases between the germline ends. The CDR3 bases are TGTGCCAGCAGCGTAGAGGGACTGGGCTACACCTTC. Translation: CASSVEGLGYTF.

V and J are TRBV9 and TRBJ2-3; the D gene is possibly TRBD1 (6 bases). The CDR3 loop spans 15 amino acids. Trimming pared 0 bases from V and 3 bases from J, leaving 11 bases between. Germline lookup yields CDR1 SGDLS and CDR2 YYNGEE. The CDR3 protein is CASSVVQGSTDTQYF. CDR3 in DNA: TGTGCCAGCAGCGTAGTGCAGGGGTCAACAGATACGCAGTATTTT.

With respect to this clone: Other DNA variants within this sample encode the same CDR3. This sequence joins TRBV2 and TRBJ1-2, with 8 positions matching TRBD1. The length of the CDR3 is 12 residues. With V trimmed by 6 bases and J by 6 bases, 3 bases remained unmatched. CDR1 and CDR2 (germline): SNHLY, FYNNEI. The CDR3 reads CASSEDRDGYTF. DNA for the CDR3: TGTGCCAGCAGCGAGGACAGGGATGGCTACACCTTC.

The chain joins TRBV6-5 to TRBJ2-7; D is ambiguous. Per germline, CDR1 MNHEY and CDR2 SVGAGI. The CDR3 spans 13 residues. V lost 6 bases and J 0 bases, leaving 9 bases between the germline ends. The CDR3 DNA is TGTGCCAGCAGAGACACGAGCTCCTACGAGCAGTACTTC. Residues: CASRDTSSYEQYF.

The rearrangement links TRBV6-5 to TRBJ2-7, with 8 nucleotides matching TRBD2. J lost 5 bases, V lost 4 bases, and 10 bases had no gene match. The CDR3 covers 15 residues. In germline, CDR1 is MNHEY, CDR2 SVGAGI. CDR3 sequence reads: CASSFRASGRHEQYF. The CDR3 DNA sequence: TGTGCCAGCAGTTTTCGGGCTAGCGGGCGACACGAGCAGTACTTC.

This sequence joins TRBV10-3 and TRBJ1-2, with unresolved D. The CDR3 length is 12 residues. The V end was cut by 7 bases, the J end by 8 bases, with 14 bases between. Germline lookup yields CDR1 ENHRY and CDR2 SYGVKD. The CDR3 protein is CAIKTRGTGYTF. For the CDR3, the DNA is TGTGCCATCAAGACGCGGGGTACGGGCTACACCTTC.

This chain's CDR3 is CASTGLAGGSFNEQFF. The CDR3 nucleotides read TGTGCCAGCACCGGACTAGCGGGAGGGTCGTTCAATGAGCAGTTCTTC. This chain connects TRBV2 to TRBJ2-1; TRBD2 agrees at 15 bases. J gave up 6 bases and V 7 bases, and 7 bases lay outside the gene matches. The CDR3 is 16 residues long. CDR1 is SNHLY, CDR2 FYNNEI, per germline.

The V and J genes are TRBV30 and TRBJ2-7; 7 bases agree with TRBD2. V lost 0 bases, J lost 3 bases, and 5 bases stayed unmatched. The CDR3 loop spans 14 amino acids. The germline V gene has CDR1 GTSNPN and CDR2 SVGIG (reference sequence). The chain's CDR3 is CAWSVGSSGYEQYF. CDR3 bases: TGTGCCTGGAGTGTAGGGTCTAGCGGCTACGAGCAGTACTTC.

The chain combines TRBV5-1 with TRBJ1-3; a possible D gene is TRBD1 (6 bases). CDR1 SGHRS and CDR2 YFSETQ come from the germline V gene. V lost 2 bases, J lost 0 bases, and 21 bases lay in between. The length of the CDR3 is 19 residues. CDR3 in amino acids: CASSFGFPSGALSGNTIYF. In DNA form, the CDR3 reads TGCGCCAGCAGCTTTGGGTTCCCGTCAGGGGCCCTCTCTGGAAACACCATATATTTT. The full variable domain, rest sourced from reference TRBV5-1 and TRBJ1-3, is KAGVTQTPRYLIKTRGQQVTLSCSPISGHRSVSWYQQTPGQGLQFLFEYFSETQRNKGNFPGRFSGRQFSNSRSEMNVSTLELGDSALYLCASSFGFPSGALSGNTIYFGEGSWLTVV.

This clone occurred a few times. The chain is built from TRBV28 and TRBJ2-4; 11 nucleotides match TRBD1. This CDR3 contains 12 residues. CDR1 and CDR2 from the germline V gene are MDHEN and SYDVKM. Trimming took 2 bases from V and 16 from J; bases not matched to a gene: 4. Written as DNA, the CDR3 is TGTGCCAGCAGTTTAGGGACAGGGGGAGTTTACTTC. This translates into CASSLGTGGVYF.

The V call is TRBV7-9, the J call TRBJ1-1; no clear D gene. Trimming removed 1 base at V and 7 bases at J, with 13 bases between. CDR1 SEHNR and CDR2 FQNEAQ come from the germline V gene (reference sequence). The CDR3 length is 14 residues. In nucleotides, the CDR3 is TGTGCCAGCAGCTTAGGGCTTAATCAGGATGAAGCTTTCTTT. It is translated as CASSLGLNQDEAFF.

This clone showed up just a few times. The chain is built from TRBV5-1 and TRBJ1-1; D perhaps matches TRBD1 (5 bases). The CDR3 runs 14 residues. The V end was cut by 3 bases, the J end by 7 bases, with 16 bases between. CDR1 is SGHRS and CDR2 is YFSETQ in the germline V gene. The CDR3, as DNA: TGCGCCAGCAGCTCGGTCCAGGCCGGGGGTGAAGCTTTCTTT. Its protein product is CASSSVQAGGEAFF.

The CDR3 region is CASTKGGVNTIYF. The CDR3 coding sequence is TGTGCCAGCACCAAAGGCGGGGTAAACACCATATATTTT. This chain joins TRBV5-6 and TRBJ1-3; D is unresolved. This CDR3 contains 13 residues. Germline assignment: CDR1 SGHDT and CDR2 YYEEEE. V was pared by 6 bases and J by 6 bases, with 13 bases between.